This T cell receptor beta chain was observed in a study of cytomegalovirus exposure and HLA in healthy donors. PCR primers comprised 60 Vbeta and 13 Jbeta primers. Clones were read by immunoSEQ multiplex PCR, and TCRdb kept only the in-frame ones, dropping some. Of about 140,000 clones detected, nearly 70% appear once; the ten largest clones hold about 10%. Study-wide results and limits: Cytomegalovirus-associated TCR beta chains were listed, numbering 164.

With regard to this clone: What it recognizes is unknown.

Sequenced: PBMCs. The TCR sequence derives from a man aged 25 to 40 in good health and CMV-seropositive.

CDR3 DNA sequence: TGTGCCAGCAGATCGTCCCCAGCGGGGAACCAAGAGACCCAGTACTTC. The encoded protein is CASRSSPAGNQETQYF. The chain recombines TRBV2 with TRBJ2-5, with TRBD2 matching over 7 bases. The CDR3 sequence is 16 residues long. CDR1 and CDR2 from the germline V gene are SNHLY and FYNNEI. The junction had 10 bases not matched to a gene; V was cut back by 6 bases and J by 0 bases.